The rows below give T cell receptor beta chains drawn from one sample of a study of blood T cell repertoires in COVID-19. TCRdb keeps only in-frame clones here, not all; method: immunoSEQ multiplex PCR. The sample contains 85,000 to 110,000 clones, 84% of which appear only once. The source material was peripheral blood. The receptors derive from a human donor in a cohort sampled during active or convalescent COVID-19. Each CDR3 is given with its conserved first and last residue. A D gene is named only where the DNA matches it firmly. Clone sizes are given selectively: once, few, many, or a class where the clone is expanded.

clone_size,v_call,j_call,d_call,cdr3_aa,cdr3_nt
NA,TRBV19,TRBJ1-5,TRBD1,CASSIPQGAVSQPQHF,TGTGCCAGTAGTATACCACAGGGGGCGGTAAGTCAGCCCCAGCATTTT
NA,TRBV25-1,TRBJ1-5,NA,CASSEYYRVVNQPQHF,TGTGCCAGCAGTGAATATTACAGGGTGGTCAATCAGCCCCAGCATTTT
NA,TRBV21-1,TRBJ1-3,NA,CASSNPDRPGNTIYF,TGTGCCAGCAGCAACCCTGACAGGCCCGGAAACACCATATATTTT
NA,TRBV2,TRBJ1-5,NA,CASSLLPRNQPQHF,TGTGCCAGCAGCCTCCTACCTCGCAATCAGCCCCAGCATTTT
NA,TRBV6-5,TRBJ1-3,NA,CASIPPTYSHTIYF,TGTGCCAGCATTCCACCCACCTATAGTCACACCATATATTTT
NA,TRBV6-5,TRBJ1-6,NA,CASEPGVGYPTALHF,TGTGCCAGCGAGCCCGGGGTGGGGTACCCCACCGCCCTCCACTTT
NA,TRBV7-2,TRBJ2-1,NA,CASSLAIGIYNEQFF,TGTGCCAGCAGCTTAGCGATCGGGATCTACAATGAGCAGTTCTTC
NA,TRBV7-9,TRBJ1-1,TRBD1,CASSLSETGMNTEAFF,TGTGCCAGCAGCTTATCGGAGACAGGGATGAACACTGAAGCTTTCTTT
NA,TRBV27,TRBJ1-6,NA,CASTNRPTPYSPLHF,TGTGCCAGCACCAACAGGCCAACCCCATATTCACCCCTCCACTTT
NA,TRBV7-3,TRBJ2-3,NA,CASSSYTDTQYF,TGTGCCAGCAGCTCCTATACCGATACGCAGTATTTT
once,TRBV4-3,TRBJ1-2,NA,CASSQDQGIIYGYTF,TGCGCCAGCAGCCAAGATCAGGGGATCATCTATGGCTACACCTTC
NA,TRBV5-1,TRBJ1-5,NA,CASSLDPTDHSNQPQHF,TGCGCCAGCAGCTTGGACCCGACTGACCATAGCAATCAGCCCCAGCATTTT
NA,TRBV24-1,TRBJ2-7,NA,CATSDGLYEQYF,TGTGCCACCAGTGACGGACTCTACGAGCAGTACTTC
NA,TRBV4-1,TRBJ2-7,NA,CASSQGAGGHPSEQYF,TGCGCCAGCAGCCAAGGGGCCGGGGGGCATCCCTCCGAGCAGTACTTC
once,TRBV4-2,TRBJ2-3,NA,CASSQVEGNTDTQYF,TGTGCCAGCAGCCAAGTGGAGGGGAACACAGATACGCAGTATTTT
NA,TRBV5-6,TRBJ2-7,TRBD2,CASSLVGGTSYEQYF,TGTGCCAGCAGCTTGGTGGGGGGGACTTCCTACGAGCAGTACTTC
once,TRBV19,TRBJ1-5,NA,CASSSGVEQPQHF,TGTGCCAGTAGTTCCGGGGTGGAGCAGCCCCAGCATTTT
NA,TRBV2,TRBJ2-7,TRBD1,CASNPGQGARVQYF,TGTGCCAGCAATCCGGGACAGGGGGCGCGGGTGCAGTACTTC
few,TRBV12-5,TRBJ1-6,NA,CASAPPGVIPPLHF,TGTGCTAGTGCCCCGCCGGGGGTGATCCCACCCCTCCACTTT
NA,TRBV27,TRBJ2-5,NA,CASSFSGDQETQYF,TGTGCCAGCAGTTTTTCGGGGGACCAAGAGACCCAGTACTTC
NA,TRBV3-1/TRBV3-2,TRBJ1-5,TRBD1,CASSPTGGGDQPQHF,TGTGCCAGCAGTCCGACAGGGGGAGGGGATCAGCCCCAGCATTTT
NA,TRBV11-2,TRBJ2-7,NA,CASSPVTGLYEQYF,TGTGCCAGCAGCCCTGTGACAGGACTTTACGAGCAGTACTTC
NA,TRBV19,TRBJ1-5,TRBD1,CASRDRGNQPQHF,TGTGCCAGTAGGGACAGGGGTAATCAGCCCCAGCATTTT
few,TRBV7-2,TRBJ2-7,NA,CASSPPNRFAYEQYF,TGTGCCAGCAGCCCCCCCAACAGGTTCGCCTACGAGCAGTACTTC
NA,TRBV7-3,TRBJ1-3,NA,CASSFGTGNTIYF,TGTGCCAGCAGCTTCGGGACTGGAAACACCATATATTTT
NA,TRBV19,TRBJ1-3,NA,CASTQAGAGNTIYF,TGTGCCAGTACCCAAGCGGGGGCCGGAAACACCATATATTTT
NA,TRBV11-3,TRBJ2-3,NA,CASSLVWQGSTDTQYF,TGTGCCAGCAGCTTAGTATGGCAGGGCTCCACAGATACGCAGTATTTT
NA,TRBV7-9,TRBJ1-4,NA,CASSHKGQRANEKLFF,TGTGCCAGCAGCCACAAAGGACAGAGGGCTAATGAAAAACTGTTTTTT
NA,TRBV4-2,TRBJ2-1,TRBD2,CASSQELAGTQFF,TGTGCCAGCAGCCAAGAACTAGCGGGGACACAGTTCTTC
NA,TRBV3-1/TRBV3-2,TRBJ2-7,NA,CASSQDRVYYEQYF,TGTGCCAGCAGCCAAGACAGGGTTTATTACGAGCAGTACTTC
NA,TRBV28,TRBJ1-2,NA,CASEKPNYGYTF,TGTGCCAGCGAGAAACCGAACTATGGCTACACCTTC
NA,TRBV10-3,TRBJ1-2,TRBD1,CAISSGTVGFYGYTF,TGTGCCATCAGTTCCGGGACAGTAGGATTCTATGGCTACACCTTC
NA,TRBV11-2,TRBJ2-7,TRBD1,CASSLGGTGLHEQYF,TGTGCCAGCAGCTTAGGAGGGACAGGGCTCCACGAGCAGTACTTC
NA,TRBV7-2,TRBJ2-7,NA,CASSPPGGHNEQYF,TGTGCCAGCAGCCCTCCCGGGGGGCATAACGAGCAGTACTTC
NA,TRBV2,TRBJ2-2,NA,CASSEFTGGAGELFF,TGTGCCAGCAGTGAATTTACAGGGGGGGCCGGGGAGCTGTTTTTT
NA,TRBV12-3/TRBV12-4,TRBJ2-7,NA,CASSRGQSYEQYF,TGTGCCAGCAGCAGAGGACAGTCCTACGAGCAGTACTTC
NA,TRBV3-1/TRBV3-2,TRBJ2-3,NA,CASTIPPIIYRDSLTDTQYF,TGTGCCAGCACGATCCCCCCCATCATCTACCGGGACTCCCTCACAGATACGCAGTATTTT
once,TRBV6-5,TRBJ1-1,NA,CASSWDKNTEAFF,TGTGCCAGCAGTTGGGACAAGAACACTGAAGCTTTCTTT
NA,TRBV28,TRBJ1-5,TRBD1,CASKWGRGSNQPQHF,TGTGCCAGCAAGTGGGGCAGGGGGAGCAATCAGCCCCAGCATTTT
NA,TRBV7-2,TRBJ1-1,NA,CASSLAAEGGEAFF,TGTGCCAGCAGCTTAGCGGCGGAGGGAGGGGAAGCTTTCTTT
NA,TRBV7-2,TRBJ1-3,NA,CASSRSGGESSGNTIYF,TGTGCCAGCAGCAGGAGCGGAGGGGAAAGCTCTGGAAACACCATATATTTT
NA,TRBV19,TRBJ2-3,TRBD2,CASSGWGGPSTDTQYF,TGTGCCTCCAGCGGGTGGGGGGGACCTAGCACAGATACGCAGTATTTT
NA,TRBV5-1,TRBJ1-6,TRBD1,CASSLGLDRNSPLHF,TGCGCCAGCAGCTTAGGGCTGGACAGGAATTCACCCCTCCACTTT
NA,TRBV6-5,TRBJ1-5,NA,CASSRQGNQPQHF,TGTGCCAGCAGTAGACAGGGCAATCAGCCCCAGCATTTT
NA,TRBV12-5,TRBJ1-3,NA,CASGWPTDPGNTIYF,TGTGCTAGTGGTTGGCCGACTGATCCTGGAAACACCATATATTTT
once,TRBV11-2,TRBJ2-3,TRBD1,CASSLGTDTDTQYF,TGTGCCAGCAGCTTGGGGACAGACACAGATACGCAGTATTTT
NA,TRBV24-1,TRBJ2-3,NA,CATSDWGLARDTQYF,TGTGCCACCAGTGATTGGGGGCTGGCCAGGGATACGCAGTATTTT
NA,TRBV5-6,TRBJ1-6,TRBD1,CASSYRGRTSPLHF,TGTGCCAGCAGTTACAGGGGGAGGACTTCACCCCTCCACTTT
NA,TRBV18,TRBJ1-1,TRBD1,CASSPGTGGTEAFF,TGTGCCAGCTCACCAGGGACAGGGGGGACTGAAGCTTTCTTT
once,TRBV19,TRBJ2-4,NA,CASIGNPAKNIQYF,TGTGCCAGTATCGGGAACCCTGCCAAAAACATTCAGTACTTC